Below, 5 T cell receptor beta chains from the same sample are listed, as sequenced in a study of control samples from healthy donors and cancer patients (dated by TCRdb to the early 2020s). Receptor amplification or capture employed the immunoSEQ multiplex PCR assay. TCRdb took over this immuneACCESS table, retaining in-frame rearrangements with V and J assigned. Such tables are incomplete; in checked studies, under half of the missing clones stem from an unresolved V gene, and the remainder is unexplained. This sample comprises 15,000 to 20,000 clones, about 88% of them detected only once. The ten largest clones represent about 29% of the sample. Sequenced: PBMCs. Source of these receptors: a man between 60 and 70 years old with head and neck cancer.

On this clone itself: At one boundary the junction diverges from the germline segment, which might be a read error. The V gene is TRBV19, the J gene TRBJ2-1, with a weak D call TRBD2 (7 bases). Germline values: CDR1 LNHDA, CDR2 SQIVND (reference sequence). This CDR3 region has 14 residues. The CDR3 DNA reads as TGTGCCACTAGTGTCTACGGGGGGCCCAATGAGCAGTTCTTC. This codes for CATSVYGGPNEQFF.

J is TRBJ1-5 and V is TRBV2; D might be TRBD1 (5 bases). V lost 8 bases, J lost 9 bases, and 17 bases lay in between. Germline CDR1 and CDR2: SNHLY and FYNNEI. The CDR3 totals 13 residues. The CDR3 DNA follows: TGTGCCAGCGAGGGGAGGGGAGGGGCGCCCCAGCATTTT. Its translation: CASEGRGGAPQHF.

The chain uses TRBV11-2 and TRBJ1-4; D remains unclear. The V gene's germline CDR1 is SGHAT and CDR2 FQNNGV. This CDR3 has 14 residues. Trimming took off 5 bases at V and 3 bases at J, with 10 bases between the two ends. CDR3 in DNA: TGTGCCAGCAGCCCTGAACTGGCTAATGAAAAACTGTTTTTT. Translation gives CASSPELANEKLFF.

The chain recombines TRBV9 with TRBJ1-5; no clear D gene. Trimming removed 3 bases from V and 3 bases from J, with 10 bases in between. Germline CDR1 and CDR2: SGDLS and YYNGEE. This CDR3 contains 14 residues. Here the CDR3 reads CASSGAQSNQPQHF. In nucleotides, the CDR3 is TGTGCCAGCAGCGGTGCCCAGTCCAATCAGCCCCAGCATTTT.

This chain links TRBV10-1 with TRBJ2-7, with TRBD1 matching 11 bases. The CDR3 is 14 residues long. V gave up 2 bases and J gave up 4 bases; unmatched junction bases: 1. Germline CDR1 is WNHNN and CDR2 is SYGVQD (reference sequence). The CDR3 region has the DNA TGCGCCAGCAGTGAGGGGGACAGGGGGTACGAGCAGTACTTC. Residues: CASSEGDRGYEQYF.